This TCR beta chain derives from a study of blood T cell repertoires in COVID-19. Original processing notes: Reference gene primer amplification yielded estimated nucleated cell counts. This table comes from immunoSEQ multiplex PCR, and its TCRdb copy is limited to in-frame clones, with some not included. D and trimming were read from the DNA, whereas the V and J calls and clone size are those reported in that table. This table holds hundreds of thousands of clones, about nine tenths found once. CDR1 is SNHLY and CDR2 is FYNNEI in the germline V gene. CDR3 size: 10 residues. V was cut by 8 bases and J by 4 bases, with 3 bases left in between.

Sequencing was performed on peripheral blood. The gene calls are TRBV2 and TRBJ1-3; D is unclear. The source is a woman between 18 and 29 years old with acute or convalescent COVID-19. The CDR3 nucleotides read TGTGCCAGCGGCGGAAACACCATATATTTT. It yields the protein CASGGNTIYF.